Shown below are 25 T cell receptor beta chains from a single sample sequenced in a study of vaccination effects on CD4 cells after COVID-19. No antigens are known for them. Before any sequencing was done, the ViraFEST assay used viral peptide pools to expand antigen-specific CD4+ T cells. At the end of around 11 days of culture, CD4+ T cells were isolated. The person had a PCR-confirmed SARS-CoV-2 infection during March to December 2020. The repertoire was sequenced with immunoSEQ multiplex PCR; TCRdb's copy has only in-frame clones and lacks some. The top ten hold 4.5% to 5.5% of the sample, which has tens of thousands of clones, 76% seen once. This sample comprised CD4+ T cells from PBMCs cultured with HIV peptides, obtained before COVID-19 vaccination. The subset here: HIV-1 Nef peptide pool negative control/reference culture. The receptors here all came from a human donor who had a prior SARS-CoV-2 infection.

V is TRBV6-5 and J is TRBJ2-1; D is possibly TRBD1 or TRBD2 (6 bases each). The CDR3 is 15 residues long. Germline values: CDR1 MNHEY, CDR2 SVGAGI. Trimming took 6 bases from V and 10 from J, leaving 22 bases between them. This CDR3 reads CASRPPGAHNVEQFF. DNA of the CDR3: TGTGCCAGCAGACCTCCGGGGGCCCATAATGTGGAGCAGTTCTTC.

The chain is built from TRBV5-6 and TRBJ2-5, with 7 bases lining up with TRBD2. The junction had 8 bases not matched to a gene; V was cut back by 4 bases and J by 2 bases. This CDR3 is 15 amino acids long. Germline V gene sequence: CDR1 SGHDT, CDR2 YYEEEE. The CDR3 sequence is CASSPVGGFQETQYF. CDR3 nucleotide sequence: TGTGCCAGCAGCCCCGTCGGGGGGTTTCAAGAGACCCAGTACTTC.

The chain is built from TRBV11-1 and TRBJ1-1, with D unclear. This CDR3 has 14 amino acids. Germline V gene lookup returns CDR1 SGHAT and CDR2 FQDESV (reference sequence). Trimming cost V 4 bases and J 6 bases, with 15 bases left between them. The chain's CDR3 is CASSSVRVVAEAFF. The CDR3 region has the DNA TGTGCCAGCAGCTCAGTAAGGGTGGTCGCTGAAGCTTTCTTT.

This clone was recorded only once. This rearrangement joins TRBV30 to TRBJ2-7, with 9 nucleotides matching TRBD1. In germline, CDR1 is GTSNPN, CDR2 SVGIG (reference sequence). This CDR3 comprises 15 residues. V was clipped by 4 bases and J by 5 bases; unmatched bases: 12. The CDR3 region has the DNA TGTGCCTGGACCCGGGGACAGGGAGGCTATAACGAGCAGTACTTC. This sequence encodes CAWTRGQGGYNEQYF.

The gene calls are TRBV5-1 and TRBJ2-1; possibly TRBD2 for D (5 bases). The CDR3 is 16 residues long. V lost 0 bases and J 4 bases, leaving 14 bases between the germline ends. Germline assignment: CDR1 SGHRS and CDR2 YFSETQ. In nucleotides, the CDR3 is TGCGCCAGCAGCTTGGCGGCTAGTGGCGGGTACAATGAGCAGTTCTTC. It is translated as CASSLAASGGYNEQFF.

This chain connects TRBV30 to TRBJ1-2, with D tentatively TRBD1 (5 bases). The length of the CDR3 is 18 residues. V was pared by 7 bases and J by 2 bases, with 29 bases between. The germline CDR1 and CDR2 sequences are GTSNPN and SVGIG (reference sequence). CDR3 DNA: TGTGCCTTTGACGTCGACACATCATCGGGGACTCTAAACTATGGCTACACCTTC. Translation gives CAFDVDTSSGTLNYGYTF.

The chain links TRBV6-2 or TRBV6-3 to TRBJ1-3; D is unclear. Trimming pared 1 base from V and 2 bases from J, leaving 15 bases between. The germline gives CDR1 MNHEY, CDR2 SVGEGT. This CDR3 contains 17 residues. The CDR3 protein is CASSYFYLQATGNTIYF. In DNA form, the CDR3 reads TGTGCCAGCAGTTACTTCTACCTCCAGGCGACTGGAAACACCATATATTTT.

The V and J genes are TRBV30 and TRBJ2-1, with D possibly TRBD2 on 5 matching bases. The CDR3 has 11 amino acids. Trimming took 2 bases from V and 9 from J, leaving 8 bases between them. The germline gives CDR1 GTSNPN, CDR2 SVGIG (reference sequence). This CDR3 reads CAWSSGTEQFF. The CDR3 coding sequence is TGTGCCTGGAGTTCGGGAACTGAGCAGTTCTTC.

The chain joins TRBV9 to TRBJ2-1; D might be TRBD2 (6 bases). Trimming cost V 4 bases and J 6 bases, with 17 bases left between them. The germline V gene has CDR1 SGDLS and CDR2 YYNGEE. CDR3 length: 15 amino acids. The CDR3 here is CASSPPGDWGNEQFF. As DNA, the CDR3 is TGTGCCAGCAGCCCCCCGGGAGACTGGGGCAATGAGCAGTTCTTC.

The CDR3 coding sequence is TGTGCCACCAGTGATGCGCTCAGGGGGGGGGAGCAGTTCTTC. Amino acid sequence: CATSDALRGGEQFF. The chain employs TRBV24-1 and TRBJ2-1, with D perhaps matching TRBD1 or TRBD2 (7 bases each). In germline, CDR1 is KGHDR, CDR2 SFDVKD. V lost 3 bases and J lost 10, with 15 bases in between. CDR3 length equals 14 residues.

J is TRBJ2-5 and V is TRBV7-2; D may be TRBD1 or TRBD2 (6 bases each). Trimming stripped 7 bases from V and 5 bases from J, with 14 bases between. This CDR3 spans 13 amino acids. Germline V CDR1 and CDR2: SGHTA, FQGNSA. The CDR3 protein is CASNGGLRETQYF. CDR3 DNA sequence: TGTGCCAGCAATGGGGGGCTGCGGGAGACCCAGTACTTC.

The chain carries TRBV5-1 and TRBJ2-7, with D perhaps being TRBD1 or TRBD2 (5 bases each). CDR3 length equals 15 residues. Germline V CDR1 and CDR2: SGHRS, YFSETQ. V was trimmed by 0 bases and J by 2 bases, leaving 12 bases between them. The chain's CDR3 is CASSLGWDPAYEQYF. CDR3 bases: TGCGCCAGCAGCTTGGGGTGGGACCCGGCCTACGAGCAGTACTTC. The full variable domain, its missing parts supplied by reference TRBV5-1 and TRBJ2-7, is KAGVTQTPRYLIKTRGQQVTLSCSPISGHRSVSWYQQTPGQGLQFLFEYFSETQRNKGNFPGRFSGRQFSNSRSEMNVSTLELGDSALYLCASSLGWDPAYEQYFGPGTRLTVT.

The V and J genes are TRBV21-1 and TRBJ2-7. TRBV21-1 is marked as a pseudogene. This CDR3 is 17 amino acids long. This CDR3 is CASSSDWGNDKDYEQYF. In nucleotides, the CDR3 is TGTGCCAGCAGCAGTGACTGGGGGAATGATAAGGACTACGAGCAGTACTTC.

V is TRBV5-6 and J is TRBJ1-6; possibly TRBD1 for D (5 bases). CDR1 SGHDT and CDR2 YYEEEE come from the germline V gene. The germline V and J ends were trimmed by 0 bases and 10 bases, with 14 bases remaining between them. The CDR3 contains 15 residues. The CDR3, as DNA: TGTGCCAGCAGCTTGGAGCAGGGTCTTGTATCACCCCTCCACTTT. Encoded protein: CASSLEQGLVSPLHF.

This rearrangement joins TRBV7-9 to TRBJ2-7; D is unclear. The CDR3 length is 12 residues. Per the germline V gene, CDR1 is SEHNR and CDR2 is FQNEAQ (reference sequence). V lost 5 bases, J lost 4 bases, and 9 bases lay in between. CDR3 nucleotides: TGTGCCAGCAGCCTCTTGGGGTACGAGCAGTACTTC. Protein: CASSLLGYEQYF.

The V and J genes are TRBV18 and TRBJ2-7; 14 bases agree with TRBD2. Trimming at V came to 3 bases and at J to 7 bases, leaving 5 bases not matched to a gene. The V gene's germline CDR1 is KGHSH and CDR2 LQKENI. This CDR3 region has 15 residues. CDR3 sequence reads: CASSPGLAGAGEQYF. For the CDR3, the DNA is TGTGCCAGCTCACCGGGACTAGCGGGGGCGGGGGAGCAGTACTTC.

The V gene is TRBV11-2, the J gene TRBJ2-2, with 8 bases identical to TRBD1. The CDR3 runs to 15 residues. Trimming removed 3 bases from V and 5 bases from J; junction bases left unmatched: 5. Per germline, CDR1 SGHAT and CDR2 FQNNGV. The CDR3 is CASSFRTGITGELFF. CDR3 bases: TGTGCCAGCAGCTTCAGGACAGGGATTACCGGGGAGCTGTTTTTT.

V is TRBV19 and J is TRBJ1-1; D might be TRBD1 (5 bases). Germline CDR1 and CDR2: LNHDA and SQIVND (reference sequence). V was cut by 5 bases and J by 3 bases, with 10 bases left in between. The CDR3 loop spans 13 amino acids. The CDR3 sequence is CASSQRQHTEAFF. CDR3 bases: TGTGCCAGTAGTCAAAGACAGCACACTGAAGCTTTCTTT.

The chain joins TRBV7-6 to TRBJ2-5; 9 bases fit TRBD2. Trimming removed 5 bases from V and 5 bases from J; junction bases left unmatched: 12. Germline values: CDR1 SGHVS, CDR2 FNYEAQ. This CDR3 is 16 amino acids long. In DNA form, the CDR3 reads TGTGCCAGCAGCACGCTAGCGGGAAAGTTTAGGGAGACCCAGTACTTC. Amino acids: CASSTLAGKFRETQYF.

This chain connects TRBV5-8 to TRBJ2-1, with TRBD1 identical over 11 bases. The CDR3 covers 15 residues. The germline gives CDR1 SGHTS, CDR2 YDEGEE. Unmatched junction bases numbered 5, after V lost 1 base and J lost 8 bases. The CDR3 sequence is CASSLYGQGADEQFF. The CDR3 DNA reads as TGTGCCAGCAGCTTGTATGGACAGGGGGCGGATGAGCAGTTCTTC.

The V and J genes are TRBV30 and TRBJ1-1; TRBD1 aligns across 7 bases. V was pared by 4 bases and J by 5 bases, with 19 bases of the junction left unmatched. Germline V gene data show CDR1 as GTSNPN and CDR2 as SVGIG (reference sequence). The CDR3 totals 17 residues. The CDR3 coding sequence is TGTGCCTGGAACCGTCAGAGGGGGCCCCGTAATAATACTGAAGCTTTCTTT. It specifies CAWNRQRGPRNNTEAFF.

The chain couples TRBV5-4 to TRBJ2-3; the match to TRBD2 covers 7 bases. This CDR3 comprises 16 residues. CDR1 and CDR2 from the germline V gene are SGHNT and YYREEE (reference sequence). Trimming removed 0 bases from V and 3 bases from J; junction bases left unmatched: 7. The CDR3 loop reads CASSLAVASGTDTQYF. The CDR3 nucleotides are TGTGCCAGCAGCTTGGCTGTGGCTAGCGGAACAGATACGCAGTATTTT.

The J gene is TRBJ1-4, the V gene TRBV6-5; tentatively, D is TRBD1 (5 bases). The CDR3 sequence is 14 residues long. The V gene lost 8 bases and the J gene lost 4 bases, with 14 bases spanning the gap. Germline values: CDR1 MNHEY, CDR2 SVGAGI. The CDR3 loop reads CASGRDYRNEKLFF. The CDR3 nucleotides are TGTGCCAGCGGCCGGGACTATCGTAATGAAAAACTGTTTTTT.

The gene calls are TRBV19 and TRBJ2-6, with 7 bases identical to TRBD1. Germline CDR1 is LNHDA and CDR2 is SQIVND (reference sequence). Germline trimming cut 9 bases from V and 5 bases from J; bases unmatched to any gene: 7. This CDR3 region has 14 residues. The CDR3 protein is CASSETGRANVLTF. The CDR3 nucleotides read TGTGCCAGCTCGGAGACAGGGAGGGCCAACGTCCTGACTTTC. The full variable domain, its missing parts supplied by reference TRBV19 and TRBJ2-6, is DGGITQSPKYLFRKEGQNVTLSCEQNLNHDAMYWYRQDPGQGLRLIYYSQIVNDFQKGDIAEGYSVSREKKESFPLTVTSAQKNPTAFYLCASSETGRANVLTFGAGSRLTVL.

The gene calls are TRBV25-1 and TRBJ1-4; maybe TRBD1 (6 bases). CDR3 length equals 14 residues. Germline V gives CDR1 MGHDK, CDR2 SYGVNS. V shed 4 bases and J shed 7 bases, with 13 bases lying between them. DNA for the CDR3: TGTGCCAGCAGTGGCGAGGGGGGGAGTGAAAAACTGTTTTTT. This gives the protein CASSGEGGSEKLFF.